The 28 T cell receptor beta chains below come from one sample, sequenced in a study of T cell responses to AZD1222 COVID-19 vaccine. Assay used: immunoSEQ multiplex PCR; TCRdb lists only in-frame clones, some missing. Here the sample spans some 140,000 clones, 90% being singletons. Sequencing used peripheral blood, obtained on day 0 of AZD1222 vaccination. The receptors derive from an adult in good health.

A few counts support this clone. The rearrangement links TRBV19 to TRBJ1-2, with D unclear. From germline, CDR1 is LNHDA and CDR2 SQIVND (reference sequence). V was pared by 4 bases and J by 5 bases, with 17 bases between. CDR3 length: 15 amino acids. The CDR3 sequence is CASSTLLQALYGYTF. The CDR3 nucleotides are TGTGCCAGTAGTACCCTCCTACAAGCCCTGTATGGCTACACCTTC.

The J gene is TRBJ2-7, the V gene TRBV5-1; D is possibly TRBD1 or TRBD2 (6 bases each). Trimming took 5 bases from V and 2 from J, leaving 17 bases between them. The CDR3 is 15 amino acids. Germline CDR1 is SGHRS and CDR2 is YFSETQ. CDR3 sequence reads: CASSRGRLDPYEQYF. The CDR3 bases are TGCGCCAGCAGTCGGGGGCGACTAGACCCCTACGAGCAGTACTTC.

This clone showed up just once. The CDR3 DNA sequence: TGTGCCATCGTTGGGACAGGGGGATCCGGAAACACCATATATTTT. Translating gives CAIVGTGGSGNTIYF. The V and J genes are TRBV10-3 and TRBJ1-3, with TRBD1 matching 11 bases. The CDR3 totals 15 residues. Per germline, CDR1 ENHRY and CDR2 SYGVKD. V gave up 8 bases and J gave up 4 bases; unmatched junction bases: 7.

This clone was counted once. The V call is TRBV28, the J call TRBJ1-6; 7 bases line up with TRBD1. The CDR3 consists of 15 residues. Trimming removed 5 bases from V and 8 bases from J; junction bases left unmatched: 9. The germline V gene has CDR1 MDHEN and CDR2 SYDVKM. The CDR3 DNA follows: TGTGCCAGCAGTGTACCCGGGACAGTGGATTCACCCCTCCACTTT. The encoded protein is CASSVPGTVDSPLHF.

The chain combines TRBV6-5 with TRBJ1-1; D might be TRBD1 (5 bases). CDR1 and CDR2 from the germline V gene are MNHEY and SVGAGI. The CDR3 sequence is 13 residues long. V was shortened by 8 bases and J by 1 base, with 11 bases between the two germline ends. The DNA of the CDR3 is TGTGCCAGCGGGAGGACACCGAACACTGAAGCTTTCTTT. This sequence encodes CASGRTPNTEAFF.

V gene TRBV12-3 or TRBV12-4 combines with J gene TRBJ2-3; D call uncertain. Trimming stripped 3 bases from V and 6 bases from J, with 4 bases between. The CDR3 sequence is 11 residues long. The CDR3, as DNA: TGTGCCAGCAGTTTCGGGGATACGCAGTATTTT. Protein sequence: CASSFGDTQYF.

The chain carries TRBV21-1 and TRBJ2-3. TRBV21-1 is a listed pseudogene. The CDR3 is made up of 16 amino acids. CDR3 nucleotide sequence: TGTGCCAGCAGCAAAGAGGCCATTTTCGCCACAGATACGCAGTATTTT. This translates into CASSKEAIFATDTQYF.

The chain carries TRBV18 and TRBJ2-7; TRBD1 matches at 9 bases. J lost 7 bases, V lost 5 bases, and 12 bases had no gene match. The CDR3 extends over 15 amino acids. In germline, CDR1 is KGHSH, CDR2 LQKENI. The CDR3 spells CASSEQGANLGEQYF. The CDR3 DNA is TGTGCCAGCTCAGAACAGGGGGCGAATTTGGGAGAGCAGTACTTC.

The gene calls are TRBV10-3 and TRBJ2-2; D is unresolved. This CDR3 is built from 16 residues. The germline V gene has CDR1 ENHRY and CDR2 SYGVKD. The germline V and J ends were trimmed by 4 bases and 4 bases, with 16 bases remaining between them. CDR3 DNA sequence: TGTGCCATCAGTGGACGTTCGGGCTTCGGCACCGGGGAGCTGTTTTTT. Translation gives CAISGRSGFGTGELFF.

This clone was detected once. This chain links TRBV7-3 with TRBJ1-5; D is unclear. The CDR3 runs 13 residues. Germline V gene lookup returns CDR1 SGHTA and CDR2 FQGTGA. V was clipped by 2 bases and J by 4 bases, with 6 bases between them. The CDR3 reads CASSLGRNQPQHF. CDR3 DNA: TGTGCCAGCAGCTTAGGGAGAAATCAGCCCCAGCATTTT.

As regards this clone: Within the sample, other DNA sequences also encode this same CDR3. V gene TRBV11-3 combines with J gene TRBJ1-1; perhaps TRBD1 as D (5 bases). Germline loops: CDR1 SGHNT, CDR2 YENEEA. The V and J ends lost 1 base and 5 bases respectively, with 8 bases between them. This CDR3 spans 13 amino acids. The CDR3 loop is CASSLGQGTEAFF. As DNA, the CDR3 is TGTGCCAGCAGCTTAGGTCAGGGTACTGAAGCTTTCTTT.

The CDR3 DNA reads as TGTGCCAGCAGTATGCAGGGCAATGAGCAGTTCTTC. This encodes CASSMQGNEQFF. The V call is TRBV27, the J call TRBJ2-1, with D perhaps TRBD1 (5 bases). CDR1 is MNHEY, CDR2 SMNVEV, per germline (reference sequence). V lost 5 bases and J lost 6, with 8 bases in between. The length of the CDR3 is 12 residues.

This chain connects TRBV5-4 to TRBJ2-3, with 12 bases that match TRBD2. The CDR3 has 16 amino acids. The V gene end was trimmed by 3 bases and the J gene end by 3 bases; junction bases not matched to a gene: 5. CDR1 is SGHNT, CDR2 YYREEE, per germline (reference sequence). The CDR3 spells CASSSFGLAGTDTQYF. CDR3 DNA: TGTGCCAGCAGCTCGTTCGGACTAGCGGGAACAGATACGCAGTATTTT.

V and J are TRBV11-2 and TRBJ1-5, with 7 bases lining up with TRBD1. V gave up 5 bases and J gave up 1 base; unmatched junction bases: 8. This CDR3 region has 16 residues. Germline loops: CDR1 SGHAT, CDR2 FQNNGV. The CDR3 coding sequence is TGTGCCAGCAGCCTTATGAAGGGGGCCAGCAATCAGCCCCAGCATTTT. Amino acids: CASSLMKGASNQPQHF. Based on the CDR3 plus reference TRBV11-2 and TRBJ1-5, the full variable domain is EAGVAQSPRYKIIEKRQSVAFWCNPISGHATLYWYQQILGQGPKLLIQFQNNGVVDDSQLPKDRFSAERLKGVDSTLKIQPAKLEDSAVYLCASSLMKGASNQPQHFGDGTRLSIL.

This clone was observed a single time. The J gene is TRBJ2-6, the V gene TRBV5-5; D ambiguous. The CDR3 contains 16 residues. V shed 3 bases and J shed 4 bases, with 14 bases lying between them. The germline V gene encodes CDR1 SGHKS and CDR2 YYEKEE (reference sequence). The CDR3 bases are TGTGCCAGCAGCTCAGCTGTGGCTTCGGGGGCCAACGTCCTGACTTTC. Protein: CASSSAVASGANVLTF.

This chain uses TRBV27 with TRBJ1-1; D not certain. The ends were cut back, 4 bases at V and 3 bases at J, with 15 bases in the middle. Germline-derived CDR1 and CDR2 are MNHEY and SMNVEV (reference sequence). This CDR3 is 15 amino acids long. Here the CDR3 DNA reads TGTGCCAGCAGTTCTCCGGGCCGATGGTACACTGAAGCTTTCTTT. Protein sequence: CASSSPGRWYTEAFF.

This chain links TRBV24-1 with TRBJ2-7; a possible D gene is TRBD2 (5 bases). The CDR3 consists of 14 residues. Per the germline V gene, CDR1 is KGHDR and CDR2 is SFDVKD. Trimming removed 4 bases at V and 2 bases at J, with 11 bases between. CDR3: CATSESGFTYEQYF. CDR3 nucleotide sequence: TGTGCCACCAGTGAATCGGGATTTACCTACGAGCAGTACTTC.

The chain carries TRBV20-1 and TRBJ2-1; 7 bases agree with TRBD2. This CDR3 has 15 residues. After removal of 3 bases from V and 7 bases from J, the junction contained 12 bases not matched to a gene. Germline lookup yields CDR1 DFQATT and CDR2 SNEGSKA (reference sequence). CDR3 sequence: CSASNLGGGRNEQFF. For the CDR3, the DNA is TGCAGTGCTAGTAATTTGGGGGGAGGGAGGAATGAGCAGTTCTTC.

The count of this clone is one. The rearrangement links TRBV9 to TRBJ1-2; TRBD1 agrees at 10 bases. Germline-derived CDR1 and CDR2 are SGDLS and YYNGEE. J gave up 2 bases and V 0 bases, and 7 bases lay outside the gene matches. The CDR3 spans 17 residues. The CDR3 DNA follows: TGTGCCAGCAGCGTAGGAGGGACAGGGGCTATAAACTATGGCTACACCTTC. It yields the protein CASSVGGTGAINYGYTF. Drawing the rest from reference TRBV9 and TRBJ1-2, the complete variable domain is DSGVTQTPKHLITATGQRVTLRCSPRSGDLSVYWYQQSLDQGLQFLIQYYNGEERAKGNILERFSAQQFPDLHSELNLSSLELGDSALYFCASSVGGTGAINYGYTFGSGTRLTVV.

J is TRBJ1-3 and V is TRBV18; no clear D gene. Germline V gives CDR1 KGHSH, CDR2 LQKENI. Deletions cut 4 bases from V and 0 bases from J, with 7 bases between. CDR3 length: 14 residues. In nucleotides, the CDR3 is TGTGCCAGCTCACGTGATACCTCTGGAAACACCATATATTTT. Its protein product is CASSRDTSGNTIYF.

The V call is TRBV29-1, the J call TRBJ1-2; the D gene is possibly TRBD1 (5 bases). The ends were cut back, 7 bases at V and 4 bases at J, with 13 bases in the middle. This CDR3 contains 12 residues. Germline loops: CDR1 SQVTM, CDR2 ANQGSEA. The CDR3 sequence is CSAPGTVYGYTF. The CDR3 DNA sequence: TGCAGCGCCCCCGGGACGGTCTATGGCTACACCTTC.

This clone was counted once. This rearrangement joins TRBV7-3 to TRBJ2-4; a possible D gene is TRBD1 (5 bases). The CDR3 has 17 residues. CDR1 SGHTA and CDR2 FQGTGA come from the germline V gene. V was pared by 1 base and J by 1 base, with 14 bases between. The DNA for the CDR3 is TGTGCCAGCAGCTTAATAGGGGCGAAGGGGGCCAAAAACATTCAGTACTTC. Amino acid sequence: CASSLIGAKGAKNIQYF.

The CDR3 nucleotides are TGTGCCAGCAGTTTGTTAGAAGAGACCCAGTACTTC. Translation: CASSLLEETQYF. This rearrangement joins TRBV12-3 or TRBV12-4 to TRBJ2-5, with D unresolved. The CDR3 contains 12 residues. V was trimmed by 3 bases and J by 3 bases, leaving 5 bases between them.

The chain combines TRBV11-2 with TRBJ2-7, with D possibly being TRBD1 (6 bases). The length of the CDR3 is 15 residues. CDR1 SGHAT and CDR2 FQNNGV come from the germline V gene. The V end lost 4 bases, the J end lost 1 base, and 14 bases lay between the germline ends. This CDR3 reads CASSWGGQQSYEQYF. The DNA of the CDR3 is TGTGCCAGCAGCTGGGGTGGACAGCAGTCCTACGAGCAGTACTTC.

The chain uses TRBV7-3 and TRBJ2-1; 9 nucleotides match TRBD1. The CDR3 length is 16 residues. Unmatched junction bases numbered 11, after V lost 2 bases and J lost 9 bases. Per the germline V gene, CDR1 is SGHTA and CDR2 is FQGTGA. In nucleotides, the CDR3 is TGTGCCAGCAGCTTAGAAAAACAGGGGGCGGCGGGTGAGCAGTTCTTC. This translates into CASSLEKQGAAGEQFF.

The chain couples TRBV4-2 to TRBJ2-5; 8 bases are a match to TRBD2. Germline values: CDR1 LGHNA, CDR2 YNFKEQ. The trim removed 6 bases at V and 3 bases at J, leaving 12 bases unmatched. The CDR3 covers 16 residues. CDR3 protein: CASSPRLAPGEETQYF. DNA for the CDR3: TGTGCCAGCAGTCCTAGACTAGCGCCGGGGGAAGAGACCCAGTACTTC.

V usage is TRBV7-9 and J usage is TRBJ1-1; 10 positions match TRBD1. The germline CDR1 and CDR2 sequences are SEHNR and FQNEAQ (reference sequence). This CDR3 is built from 19 residues. V trimming: 0 bases; J trimming: 4 bases; junction bases outside the gene matches: 14. Written as DNA, the CDR3 is TGTGCCAGCAGCTTAGCGACCTTGGACAGGGGGGTTCGGGGCACTGAAGCTTTCTTT. Protein product: CASSLATLDRGVRGTEAFF.

In the case of this clone: Compared with germline, one end of the junction differs, possibly owing to a read error. J is TRBJ1-6 and V is TRBV5-6, with D perhaps matching TRBD1 (5 bases). The CDR3 is made up of 14 amino acids. Per the germline V gene, CDR1 is SGHDT and CDR2 is YYEEEE. CDR3 nucleotide sequence: TGTGCCAGCAGCCGGGGACGGCTGCATTCCCCCCTCCACTTT. It specifies CASSRGRLHSPLHF.